Following are 21 T cell receptor beta chains from one sample sequenced in a study of blood T cell repertoires in COVID-19. Assay: immunoSEQ multiplex PCR; the TCRdb copy retains only in-frame clones and omits some. The data show around 120,000 clones, 55% to 75% seen once. Sequencing was carried out using peripheral blood. These receptors all come from a woman in her 70s with acute or convalescent COVID-19.

V is TRBV3-1 (or the pseudogene TRBV3-2) and J is TRBJ1-2; 9 positions agree with TRBD1. Germline trimming cut 0 bases from V and 2 bases from J; bases unmatched to any gene: 1. Per germline, CDR1 LGHDT and CDR2 YNNKEL (reference sequence). CDR3 length equals 15 residues. CDR3 residues: CASSQDTGGNYGYTF. The CDR3 DNA is TGTGCCAGCAGCCAAGATACAGGGGGCAACTATGGCTACACCTTC.

This chain links TRBV9 with TRBJ2-1; no clear D. The germline V and J ends were trimmed by 1 base and 6 bases, with 11 bases remaining between them. The germline V gene has CDR1 SGDLS and CDR2 YYNGEE. The CDR3 length is 14 residues. The CDR3 sequence: CASSVTPLRNEQFF. DNA of the CDR3: TGTGCCAGCAGCGTAACTCCCTTACGCAATGAGCAGTTCTTC.

The table lists this clone with a few counts. V usage is TRBV4-1 and J usage is TRBJ2-2; the match to TRBD2 covers 10 bases. The germline V gene encodes CDR1 MGHRA and CDR2 YSYEKL. The CDR3 runs to 19 residues. V was pared by 4 bases and J by 1 base, with 12 bases of the junction left unmatched. The CDR3 is CASSPLPLAGAMNTGELFF. The CDR3 bases are TGCGCCAGCAGCCCCCTACCCCTAGCGGGGGCCATGAACACCGGGGAGCTGTTTTTT.

The chain couples TRBV25-1 to TRBJ1-2, with 8 bases fitting TRBD1. This CDR3 comprises 14 residues. Per the germline V gene, CDR1 is MGHDK and CDR2 is SYGVNS. Trimming took 2 bases from V and 8 from J; bases not matched to a gene: 7. The CDR3 sequence: CASSEPGQGEGYTF. As DNA, the CDR3 is TGTGCCAGCAGTGAACCCGGACAGGGAGAAGGCTACACCTTC.

This clone was recorded a few times. The chain has TRBV25-1 and TRBJ1-1; D not certain. Trimming left V 1 base short and J 4 bases short, with 16 bases between. The CDR3 contains 16 residues. Germline CDR1 MGHDK, CDR2 SYGVNS. As DNA, the CDR3 is TGTGCCAGCAGTGAATCAAGAGCCCCCCGTACCACTGAAGCTTTCTTT. Translated: CASSESRAPRTTEAFF.

This clone was seen more than once but under ten times. This chain connects TRBV2 to TRBJ2-4; TRBD2 matches 7 bases. V dropped 4 bases and J dropped 1; count of bases not matched to a gene: 4. The CDR3 is 15 residues long. From germline, CDR1 is SNHLY and CDR2 FYNNEI. CDR3 in DNA: TGTGCCAGCAGTGCTAGCGGAGCGGCCAAAAACATTCAGTACTTC. Translated, it gives CASSASGAAKNIQYF.

This clone showed up just a few times. The chain is built from TRBV18 and TRBJ2-7; no reliable D call. The CDR3 runs to 13 residues. Trimming took 5 bases from V and 6 from J, leaving 14 bases between them. CDR1 is KGHSH and CDR2 is LQKENI in the germline V gene. CDR3: CASSTPPPGEQYF. The CDR3 DNA reads TGTGCCAGCTCAACCCCCCCGCCGGGCGAGCAGTACTTC.

V and J are TRBV7-6 and TRBJ2-7; 9 bases are shared with TRBD1. The CDR3 is 15 residues long. J gave up 2 bases and V 6 bases, and 8 bases lay outside the gene matches. CDR1 is SGHVS and CDR2 is FNYEAQ in the germline V gene. DNA of the CDR3: TGTGCCAGCAGTTTATCACGGACAGGGGCCTACGAGCAGTACTTC. It codes for CASSLSRTGAYEQYF.

The CDR3 protein is CASSVAAVGGTGELFF. The CDR3 DNA reads TGTGCCAGCAGCGTAGCGGCAGTTGGGGGGACCGGGGAGCTGTTTTTT. V gene TRBV9 combines with J gene TRBJ2-2, with D tentatively TRBD2 (6 bases). Germline V CDR1 and CDR2: SGDLS, YYNGEE. The CDR3 has 16 amino acids. The V and J ends lost 0 bases and 5 bases respectively, with 14 bases between them. The entire variable domain, with the rest obtained from reference TRBV9 and TRBJ2-2, is as follows: DSGVTQTPKHLITATGQRVTLRCSPRSGDLSVYWYQQSLDQGLQFLIQYYNGEERAKGNILERFSAQQFPDLHSELNLSSLELGDSALYFCASSVAAVGGTGELFFGEGSRLTVL.

This rearrangement joins TRBV5-1 to TRBJ1-5, with D possibly matching TRBD1 (6 bases). Trimming shortened V by 0 bases and J by 7 bases, and 14 bases separated the two germline ends. CDR1 and CDR2 (germline): SGHRS, YFSETQ. The CDR3 length is 15 residues. The CDR3 sequence is CASSLDPGEGQPQHF. In DNA form, the CDR3 reads TGCGCCAGCAGCTTGGATCCAGGGGAAGGGCAGCCCCAGCATTTT.

This clone has just a few counts. This chain joins TRBV7-9 and TRBJ1-1; D remains unclear. This CDR3 contains 14 residues. Germline lookup yields CDR1 SEHNR and CDR2 FQNEAQ (reference sequence). V lost 8 bases and J lost 1, with 14 bases in between. The CDR3 is CASVKETSNTEAFF. As DNA, the CDR3 is TGTGCCAGCGTCAAGGAGACCTCGAACACTGAAGCTTTCTTT.

The gene calls are TRBV6-1 and TRBJ1-5; TRBD1 matches 7 bases. In germline, CDR1 is MNHNS, CDR2 SASEGT. Losses at the gene ends were 3 bases for V and 6 bases for J; bases not matched to a gene: 11. The CDR3 spans 16 residues. The CDR3 is CASSDTNKGASQPQHF. In DNA form, the CDR3 reads TGTGCCAGCAGTGATACTAACAAGGGGGCTAGTCAGCCCCAGCATTTT.

V and J are TRBV29-1 and TRBJ2-7, with D possibly being TRBD2 (6 bases). The CDR3 runs to 13 residues. V dropped 4 bases and J dropped 0 bases, with 10 bases sitting between them. CDR1 is SQVTM and CDR2 is ANQGSEA in the germline V gene. CDR3 loop: CSVVGTDSYEQYF. CDR3 nucleotides: TGCAGCGTTGTGGGGACTGACTCCTACGAGCAGTACTTC.

This clone was detected a few times. V usage is TRBV9 and J usage is TRBJ1-4; D perhaps matches TRBD1 (6 bases). The CDR3 contains 14 residues. V lost 4 bases, J lost 4 bases, and 11 bases lay in between. Germline values: CDR1 SGDLS, CDR2 YYNGEE. This CDR3 is CASSTDRFNEKLFF. For the CDR3, the DNA is TGTGCCAGCAGCACGGACAGATTTAATGAAAAACTGTTTTTT.

The CDR3 DNA reads as TGTGCCAGCAGTTCCGAGTACGAGCAGTACTTC. As protein: CASSSEYEQYF. The chain recombines TRBV12-3 or TRBV12-4 with TRBJ2-7; D gene ambiguous. CDR3 size: 11 residues. Trimming stripped 4 bases from V and 4 bases from J, with 5 bases between.

The V call is TRBV19, the J call TRBJ2-1; D perhaps matches TRBD2 (6 bases). Trimming shortened V by 7 bases and J by 8 bases, and 27 bases separated the two germline ends. CDR1 is LNHDA, CDR2 SQIVND, per germline (reference sequence). The CDR3 has 17 amino acids. CDR3 in amino acids: CASKRSGFGLLGYEQFF. CDR3 DNA: TGTGCCAGTAAAAGGAGCGGGTTCGGGCTCCTCGGTTATGAGCAGTTCTTC.

The chain carries TRBV5-1 and TRBJ1-6; D gene uncertain. The CDR3 has 15 amino acids. CDR1 is SGHRS and CDR2 is YFSETQ in the germline V gene. The V end was cut by 2 bases, the J end by 8 bases, with 14 bases between. DNA of the CDR3: TGCGCCAGCAGCTTTATTAACTCCCAGGATTCACCCCTCCACTTT. Translated, it gives CASSFINSQDSPLHF.

The chain has TRBV19 and TRBJ1-6; D gene ambiguous. The V gene's germline CDR1 is LNHDA and CDR2 SQIVND (reference sequence). Trimming left V 5 bases short and J 0 bases short, with 5 bases between. The CDR3 covers 14 residues. The CDR3 sequence: CASSRDSYNSPLHF. The CDR3 bases are TGTGCCAGTAGTCGGGACTCCTATAATTCACCCCTCCACTTT.

The J gene is TRBJ1-6, the V gene TRBV7-2; D might be TRBD1 (6 bases). Trimming left V 2 bases short and J 10 bases short, with 15 bases between. Germline V gene lookup returns CDR1 SGHTA and CDR2 FQGNSA. The CDR3 sequence is 15 residues long. The CDR3 DNA reads as TGTGCCAGCAGCTTAAACGGTCAGGGGCGATCACCCCTCCACTTT. Translated, it gives CASSLNGQGRSPLHF.

In this sample, this clone turned up a few times. The V gene is TRBV30, the J gene TRBJ2-5, with TRBD2 identical over 13 bases. Germline values: CDR1 GTSNPN, CDR2 SVGIG (reference sequence). J lost 5 bases, V lost 8 bases, and 17 bases had no gene match. The CDR3 loop spans 17 amino acids. CDR3 coding DNA: TGTGCCCTAAGCCGCGGTTGGACTAGCGGGAGTGGGGAGACCCAGTACTTC. It specifies CALSRGWTSGSGETQYF.

This clone was seen only a few times. The chain is built from TRBV18 and TRBJ1-1; D remains ambiguous. Germline-derived CDR1 and CDR2 are KGHSH and LQKENI. CDR3 length: 15 amino acids. Between the trimmed V and J ends, which lost 3 bases and 1 base, there was a span of 12 bases. This chain's CDR3 is CASSPPKWPNTEAFF. The CDR3 DNA reads TGTGCCAGCTCACCCCCAAAGTGGCCGAACACTGAAGCTTTCTTT.